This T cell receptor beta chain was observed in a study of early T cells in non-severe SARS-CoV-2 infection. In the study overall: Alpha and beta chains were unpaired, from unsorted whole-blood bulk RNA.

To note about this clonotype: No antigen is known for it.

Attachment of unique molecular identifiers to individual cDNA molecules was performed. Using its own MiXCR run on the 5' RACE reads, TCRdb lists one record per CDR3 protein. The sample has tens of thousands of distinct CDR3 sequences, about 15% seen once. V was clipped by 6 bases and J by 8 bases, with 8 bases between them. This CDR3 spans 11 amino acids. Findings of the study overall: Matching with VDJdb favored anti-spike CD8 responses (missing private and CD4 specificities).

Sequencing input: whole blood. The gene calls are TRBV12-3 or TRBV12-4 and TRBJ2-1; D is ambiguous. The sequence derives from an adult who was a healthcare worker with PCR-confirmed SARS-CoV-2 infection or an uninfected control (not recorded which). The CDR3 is CASSFLHEQFF. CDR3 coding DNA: TGTGCCAGCAGCTTTCTCCATGAGCAGTTCTTC.